These 30 T cell receptor beta chains originate from one sample sequenced in a study of graft-versus-host responses after intestinal transplantation. Their recognized antigens are unknown. The table came from immunoSEQ multiplex PCR; TCRdb's copy has only in-frame clones and leaves some out. The table includes 80,000 to 85,000 clones, around 91% detected once. Specimen: unstimulated CD4+ T cells sorted from spleen or lymph node cells, collected before intestinal transplant. Receptor source: a human donor who received an intestinal transplant.

The V and J genes are TRBV19 and TRBJ2-7; 10 positions agree with TRBD1. This CDR3 is 19 amino acids long. The V gene end was trimmed by 1 base and the J gene end by 3 bases; junction bases not matched to a gene: 15. From germline, CDR1 is LNHDA and CDR2 SQIVND (reference sequence). Written as DNA, the CDR3 is TGTGCCAGTAGTATAGTAGGGTTTCGTGGGACAGGGGATCACTACGAGCAGTACTTC. Translating it yields CASSIVGFRGTGDHYEQYF.

The V and J genes are TRBV5-1 and TRBJ1-1; TRBD1 aligns across 7 bases. V lost 5 bases and J lost 3; bases outside the gene matches: 16. Germline lookup yields CDR1 SGHRS and CDR2 YFSETQ. The CDR3 consists of 17 residues. The CDR3 sequence is CASRFALRAQGDTEAFF. The CDR3 nucleotides are TGCGCCAGCAGATTCGCTCTCCGGGCCCAGGGGGACACTGAAGCTTTCTTT.

This sequence joins TRBV29-1 and TRBJ2-5, with 7 bases that match TRBD1. V lost 0 bases to trimming and J lost 4 bases; unmatched junction nucleotides: 5. CDR3 length equals 14 residues. CDR1 is SQVTM and CDR2 is ANQGSEA in the germline V gene. Written as DNA, the CDR3 is TGCAGCGTTGAAGACCGACAGGGTGGAGAGACCCAGTACTTC. The encoded protein is CSVEDRQGGETQYF.

The chain uses TRBV14 and TRBJ2-2, with D tentatively TRBD1 (6 bases). The germline gives CDR1 SGHDN, CDR2 FVKESK. CDR3 length: 17 amino acids. The ends were cut back, 4 bases at V and 0 bases at J, with 15 bases in the middle. This chain's CDR3 is CASSRRTGTPNTGELFF. CDR3 sequence (DNA): TGTGCCAGCAGCCGTCGTACCGGGACACCGAACACCGGGGAGCTGTTTTTT.

The chain joins TRBV10-2 to TRBJ2-7, with 7 bases aligning to TRBD1. V was pared by 11 bases and J by 0 bases, with 7 bases of the junction left unmatched. The CDR3 is made up of 13 amino acids. Germline V gives CDR1 WSHSY, CDR2 SAAADI. The CDR3 loop is CAARQGLSYEQYF. The CDR3 DNA reads TGCGCCGCTCGACAGGGCCTCTCCTACGAGCAGTACTTC.

The chain is built from TRBV10-2 and TRBJ2-7, with 7 positions matching TRBD1. Germline assignment: CDR1 WSHSY and CDR2 SAAADI. The CDR3 sequence is 14 residues long. V lost 5 bases, J lost 6 bases, and 10 bases stayed unmatched. The CDR3 sequence: CASSFQRTGVEQYF. CDR3 in DNA: TGCGCCAGCAGTTTTCAAAGAACAGGGGTCGAGCAGTACTTC.

CDR3 protein: CASSIDTGSNQPQHF. The CDR3 region has the DNA TGTGCCAGTAGTATAGACACGGGAAGCAATCAGCCCCAGCATTTT. This chain links TRBV19 with TRBJ1-5, with no clear D. Germline V gene data show CDR1 as LNHDA and CDR2 as SQIVND (reference sequence). This CDR3 is built from 15 residues. V lost 0 bases to trimming and J lost 1 base, with 7 bases between them.

This sequence joins TRBV5-8 and TRBJ1-1; 8 positions match TRBD1. Germline V gene data show CDR1 as SGHTS and CDR2 as YDEGEE. The ends lost 2 bases at V and 2 bases at J; junction bases unmatched: 11. The CDR3 extends over 17 amino acids. The DNA of the CDR3 is TGTGCCAGCAGCTTTTGGCAGGGGGCATCGTTAAACACTGAAGCTTTCTTT. Amino acids: CASSFWQGASLNTEAFF.

In regard to this clone: At one of its ends the junction is not consistent with the germline gene, which may arise from a read error. V gene TRBV5-3 combines with J gene TRBJ1-5, with a possible D match to TRBD1 (6 bases). TRBV5-3 is reported as an ORF; its role is uncertain. This CDR3 spans 12 amino acids. The CDR3 DNA sequence: TGTGCCCGAAGGACAGTAGGTCAGCCCCAGCATTTT. This sequence encodes CARRTVGQPQHF.

This sequence joins TRBV20-1 and TRBJ2-3, with D uncertain. The CDR3 totals 10 residues. The germline CDR1 and CDR2 sequences are DFQATT and SNEGSKA (reference sequence). Trimming removed 2 bases from V and 6 bases from J, with 3 bases in between. DNA of the CDR3: TGCAGTGCTAGACGGGATACGCAGTATTTT. Its protein is CSARRDTQYF.

CDR3 sequence reads: CASSLKSSYEQYF. As DNA, the CDR3 is TGTGCCAGTAGCCTGAAGAGCTCCTACGAGCAGTACTTC. The chain couples TRBV19 to TRBJ2-7; D ambiguous. CDR1 is LNHDA, CDR2 SQIVND, per germline (reference sequence). Trimming left V 6 bases short and J 0 bases short, with 9 bases between. The CDR3 contains 13 residues.

V and J are TRBV5-1 and TRBJ2-1; 14 bases line up with TRBD2. CDR3 length equals 18 residues. V was pared by 7 bases and J by 4 bases, with 13 bases of the junction left unmatched. Germline V lookup: CDR1 SGHRS, CDR2 YFSETQ. The CDR3 region is CASSQGGTSGGRYNEQFF. CDR3 sequence (DNA): TGCGCCAGCTCACAGGGTGGGACTAGCGGGGGACGATACAATGAGCAGTTCTTC.

The chain uses TRBV5-1 and TRBJ2-3, with D possibly being TRBD2 (6 bases). Per germline, CDR1 SGHRS and CDR2 YFSETQ. This CDR3 spans 15 amino acids. Trimming stripped 4 bases from V and 3 bases from J, with 15 bases between. The CDR3 region has the DNA TGCGCCAGCAGCGAAAACATCGGGGGTACAGATACGCAGTATTTT. Amino acids: CASSENIGGTDTQYF.

The chain is built from TRBV4-3 and TRBJ1-2; 7 nucleotides match TRBD1. The CDR3 consists of 14 residues. V lost 5 bases and J lost 2; bases outside the gene matches: 5. Germline V gene data show CDR1 as LGHNA and CDR2 as YSLEER. The CDR3 loop reads CASSDLQGNYGYTF. The CDR3, as DNA: TGCGCCAGCAGCGACCTACAGGGGAACTATGGCTACACCTTC.

The chain employs TRBV14 and TRBJ2-1; TRBD2 matches at 9 bases. Unmatched junction bases numbered 12, after V lost 4 bases and J lost 8 bases. CDR3 size: 16 residues. Germline loops: CDR1 SGHDN, CDR2 FVKESK. The CDR3 DNA reads TGTGCCAGCAGCCTCCTGTGGGGCGGGGGGGCCCATGAGCAGTTCTTC. It codes for CASSLLWGGGAHEQFF. Filled out from reference TRBV14 and TRBJ2-1, the complete variable domain reads EAGVTQFPSHSVIEKGQTVTLRCDPISGHDNLYWYRRVMGKEIKFLLHFVKESKQDESGMPNNRFLAERTGGTYSTLKVQPAELEDSGVYFCASSLLWGGGAHEQFFGPGTRLTVL.

J is TRBJ2-7 and V is TRBV10-3, with TRBD1 matching over 10 bases. There are 16 residues in the CDR3. After removal of 3 bases from V and 1 base from J, the junction contained 6 bases not matched to a gene. CDR1 and CDR2 (germline): ENHRY, SYGVKD. Here the CDR3 DNA reads TGTGCCATCAGTGACCCTGGACAGGGGGGATCCTACGAGCAGTACTTC. The encoded protein is CAISDPGQGGSYEQYF.

The V call is TRBV19, the J call TRBJ2-3, with TRBD2 matching over 14 bases. V was clipped by 3 bases and J by 3 bases; unmatched bases: 8. Germline values: CDR1 LNHDA, CDR2 SQIVND (reference sequence). This CDR3 is built from 18 residues. CDR3 protein: CASSISGLAGVGTDTQYF. In nucleotides, the CDR3 is TGTGCCAGTAGTATCTCGGGACTAGCGGGGGTTGGGACAGATACGCAGTATTTT.

This chain links TRBV5-6 with TRBJ1-2, with D possibly TRBD1 on 5 matching bases. With 7 bases removed from V and 1 base from J, the gap between germline ends came to 11 bases. The CDR3 sequence is 13 residues long. The germline V gene encodes CDR1 SGHDT and CDR2 YYEEEE. The CDR3, as DNA: TGTGCCAGCGTATACGGGGGTAACTATGGCTACACCTTC. The encoded protein is CASVYGGNYGYTF. Complete variable domain (other parts from reference TRBV5-6 and TRBJ1-2): DAGVTQSPTHLIKTRGQQVTLRCSPKSGHDTVSWYQQALGQGPQFIFQYYEEEERQRGNFPDRFSGHQFPNYSSELNVNALLLGDSALYLCASVYGGNYGYTFGSGTRLTVV.

The CDR3 sequence: CASSLGRDRVTYEQYF. DNA of the CDR3: TGTGCCAGCTCACTAGGCCGGGACAGGGTAACCTACGAGCAGTACTTC. The chain links TRBV18 to TRBJ2-7, with 9 bases that match TRBD1. The CDR3 consists of 16 residues. Germline V lookup: CDR1 KGHSH, CDR2 LQKENI. The V segment lost 4 bases and the J segment 2 bases; nucleotides outside the gene matches: 9.

This clone was seen only a few times. The CDR3 DNA reads as TGCAGCGTGACTAGCGGGACGCCTTCCGGAGATACGCAGTATTTT. It is translated as CSVTSGTPSGDTQYF. The chain links TRBV29-1 to TRBJ2-3; 11 bases align to TRBD2. V lost 6 bases, J lost 5 bases, and 10 bases stayed unmatched. Germline CDR1 SQVTM, CDR2 ANQGSEA. The CDR3 is 15 amino acids.

This clone was detected only once. The V and J genes are TRBV6-1 and TRBJ2-3; a weak D match, TRBD1 (6 bases). Trimming removed 10 bases at V and 3 bases at J, with 17 bases between. This CDR3 region has 14 residues. From germline, CDR1 is MNHNS and CDR2 SASEGT. The CDR3 protein is CATGVRGATDTQYF. In DNA, the CDR3 is TGTGCCACAGGGGTAAGGGGTGCGACAGATACGCAGTATTTT.

The chain joins TRBV19 to TRBJ2-1, with 10 bases fitting TRBD1. The CDR3 covers 14 residues. Germline CDR1 and CDR2: LNHDA and SQIVND (reference sequence). V shed 5 bases, J shed 3 bases, and the junction held 1 base outside the gene matches. CDR3: CASSGTGVYNEQFF. Written as DNA, the CDR3 is TGTGCCAGTAGTGGGACAGGGGTCTACAATGAGCAGTTCTTC.

This clone came up once. This sequence joins TRBV15 and TRBJ2-4; 7 positions match TRBD1. The V and J ends lost 8 bases and 7 bases, in that order; junction bases with no gene match: 5. Germline V lookup: CDR1 LNHNV, CDR2 YYDKDF (reference sequence). The length of the CDR3 is 12 residues. Written as DNA, the CDR3 is TGTGCCACCGGGCAGGGGGAGAACATTCAGTACTTC. Residues: CATGQGENIQYF.

The gene calls are TRBV7-2 and TRBJ2-4; 13 bases fit TRBD2. The CDR3 covers 17 residues. V lost 1 base, J lost 2 bases, and 2 bases stayed unmatched. Germline CDR1 SGHTA, CDR2 FQGNSA. CDR3 DNA: TGTGCCAGCAGCTTAGGGGGACTAGCGGGAACCAAAAACATTCAGTACTTC. This translates into CASSLGGLAGTKNIQYF.

The chain uses TRBV18 and TRBJ1-6, with TRBD1 matching over 11 bases. Germline values: CDR1 KGHSH, CDR2 LQKENI. After removal of 5 bases from V and 7 bases from J, the junction contained 7 bases not matched to a gene. CDR3 length: 16 amino acids. The CDR3 nucleotides are TGTGCCAGCTCAAACGGACAGGGGGCATTGAATTCACCCCTCCACTTT. It yields the protein CASSNGQGALNSPLHF. Together with reference TRBV18 and TRBJ1-6, the CDR3 gives the full variable domain: NAGVMQNPRHLVRRRGQEARLRCSPMKGHSHVYWYRQLPEEGLKFMVYLQKENIIDESGMPKERFSAEFPKEGPSILRIQQVVRGDSAAYFCASSNGQGALNSPLHFGNGTRLTVT.

The chain employs TRBV25-1 and TRBJ1-1; tentative D call: TRBD1 (6 bases). Per germline, CDR1 MGHDK and CDR2 SYGVNS. This CDR3 region has 15 residues. Trimming shortened V by 4 bases and J by 1 base, and 13 bases separated the two germline ends. CDR3 amino acids: CASSVPGVRNTEAFF. DNA for the CDR3: TGTGCCAGCAGTGTCCCAGGGGTTAGGAACACTGAAGCTTTCTTT.

This clone was recorded a few times. J is TRBJ2-7 and V is TRBV5-4; 11 bases are shared with TRBD2. Trimming cost V 2 bases and J 2 bases; bases outside gene matches: 0. CDR1 SGHNT and CDR2 YYREEE come from the germline V gene (reference sequence). The length of the CDR3 is 14 residues. CDR3 nucleotide sequence: TGTGCCAGCAGCTTTAGCGGGGGGGCCTACGAGCAGTACTTC. It specifies CASSFSGGAYEQYF.

This clone was seen a single time. The chain couples TRBV7-2 to TRBJ2-2; 14 nucleotides match TRBD2. Germline CDR1 reads SGHTA; CDR2 reads FQGNSA. The CDR3 runs 20 residues. J was trimmed by 0 bases and V by 0 bases; bases with no gene match: 6. The CDR3 nucleotides are TGTGCCAGCAGCTTAGCGCCTTGGGGACTAGCGGGGGCGAACACCGGGGAGCTGTTTTTT. Protein product: CASSLAPWGLAGANTGELFF.

The chain recombines TRBV29-1 with TRBJ1-1; TRBD1 agrees at 11 bases. This CDR3 spans 12 amino acids. The V segment lost 7 bases and the J segment 5 bases; nucleotides outside the gene matches: 3. Germline CDR1 and CDR2: SQVTM and ANQGSEA. The CDR3 coding sequence is TGCAGCGCCGGACAGGGGGCTACTGAAGCTTTCTTT. This sequence encodes CSAGQGATEAFF.

The chain has TRBV18 and TRBJ2-6, with a weak D call TRBD1 (5 bases). CDR3 length equals 19 residues. The V gene lost 3 bases and the J gene lost 3 bases, with 21 bases spanning the gap. Germline assignment: CDR1 KGHSH and CDR2 LQKENI. In DNA form, the CDR3 reads TGTGCCAGCTCACCTGTGGGCCAGGGCGGCTCGTATGGGGCCAACGTCCTGACTTTC. Residues: CASSPVGQGGSYGANVLTF.